This T cell receptor beta chain was identified in a study of blood T cell repertoires in COVID-19 (dated by TCRdb to the early 2020s). With respect to the entire study: The collaborator samples originated in the United States, Italy and Spain and spanned the acute and convalescent phases of COVID-19. The dataset comprised deeply sampled blood TCRbeta repertoires from subjects exposed to, actively infected with, or recovered from COVID-19. The repertoires were released in a freely available public database meant as a resource for research on the immune response to SARS-CoV-2. Samples came from the ongoing ImmuneRACE study (first 160 participants) plus 1,254 subjects from 6 global collaborators. Where HLA class I and class II types were available, the types were taken from metadata supplied by the sample provider, not from assay-based typing. The material from the prospective study consisted of cDNA or gDNA derived from T cells, B-cell-depleted T cells, or PBMCs. Sample metadata almost always included a de-identified subject ID, COVID-19 status, age in years and sex. Results the study describes overall, beyond this receptor: The amount of clinical and demographic metadata varied by source and participant and was provided uncurated.

CDR3 length: 14 amino acids, cysteine to phenylalanine. The sequence is cut down to CDR3 DNA, 42 bases in frame from base 1. Ends trimmed: V by 1 base, J by 7 bases; bases unmatched to a gene: 6. In the germline V gene, CDR1 corresponds to LGHNA and CDR2 to YNFKEQ. A word on this clone: Its antigen is not yet known. No much larger clone is present one base from it, and per-base qualities are unavailable.

Each collaborating institution followed its own protocols to collect whole blood in K2EDTA tubes. For TCRbeta analysis, collaborators shipped samples as frozen whole blood, isolated PBMCs, or DNA extracted from either of those sample types. TCRbeta CDR3 regions were amplified from genomic DNA by means of the immunoSEQ Assay, a bias-controlled multiplex PCR. The original methods were these. The number of nucleated cells in each sample was estimated by amplification of reference gene primers within the assay. Sequence reads were collapsed and filtered to measure the absolute abundance of every unique TCRbeta CDR3 rearrangement. For each sample, productive Simpson clonality was calculated as the square root of Simpson's diversity index across productive rearrangements. TCRdb took over this immuneACCESS table, retaining in-frame rearrangements with V and J assigned. Such tables are incomplete; in checked studies, under half of the missing clones stem from an unresolved V gene, and the remainder is unexplained. Clone size and V and J calls were adopted from that table, with D and trimming inferred from the DNA. Within this sample are roughly 150,000 clones, with roughly 90% of them counted one time only. The ten biggest clones cover 15% to 20% of the sample.

The material sequenced was peripheral blood. Recombination joined TRBV4-2 with TRBJ1-2, and 7 bases in between align with TRBD1. This receptor was obtained from a man aged 55-75 years with active or convalescent COVID-19. The CDR3 here reads CASSQVDRDRGYTF. In nucleotide form, the sequence is TGTGCCAGCAGCCAAGTCGACAGGGACCGTGGCTACACCTTC.